This T cell receptor beta chain was sequenced during a study of blood T cell repertoires in COVID-19. At the level of the study: Samples came from the United States, Italy and Spain, spanning acute and convalescent COVID-19. PBMCs, B-cell-depleted T cells, or T cells were the source of the cDNA or gDNA that made up the material.

Patients of the Seattle cohort, enrolled during active infection, were followed longitudinally. Per the study methods: Scientists estimated how many nucleated cells there were by amplifying reference gene primers. Sequenced by immunoSEQ multiplex PCR; TCRdb stores in-frame clones only, minus some. V, J and clone size reflect that table, while D and trimming were determined from the DNA. The sample records fewer than 300,000 clones, 90% being singletons. Germline assignment: CDR1 MNHEY and CDR2 SMNVEV (reference sequence). Trimming at V came to 3 bases and at J to 2 bases, leaving 8 bases not matched to a gene. The CDR3 runs to 16 residues.

The TCR sequence derives from a woman between 45 and 65 years old with COVID-19, enrolled during active disease. The sequencing sample was made of peripheral blood. The rearrangement links TRBV27 to TRBJ1-2; TRBD1 matches 8 bases. Written as DNA, the CDR3 is TGTGCCAGCAGTTTCCTTCCCCCAGGGGGCAACTATGGCTACACCTTC. It codes for CASSFLPPGGNYGYTF.